These 25 T cell receptor beta chains originate from one sample sequenced in a study of CD8+ T cells in alopecia areata. cDNA reverse transcribed from extracted RNA served as the sequencing template. The protocol was immunoSEQ multiplex PCR, while the TCRdb copy is restricted to in-frame clones and leaves out a portion. The data hold about 91,000 clones, with around two fifths observed a single time. Sequenced: CD4+ T cells sorted from blood. The receptors originated from a human donor with alopecia areata.

This clone was found once. This chain links TRBV6-9 with TRBJ2-7, with D maybe TRBD1 (6 bases). Trimming removed 8 bases at V and 9 bases at J, with 14 bases between. The CDR3 spans 11 residues. The germline gives CDR1 MNHGY, CDR2 SVAAGI. DNA for the CDR3: TGTGCCAGCCTCGCAGGGGCTGTGCAGTACTTC. Its protein is CASLAGAVQYF.

This clone was observed a handful of times. The rearrangement uses TRBV30 and TRBJ2-5; the match to TRBD1 covers 8 bases. Germline V CDR1 and CDR2: GTSNPN, SVGIG (reference sequence). V trimming: 3 bases; J trimming: 0 bases; junction bases outside the gene matches: 3. The CDR3 runs 14 residues. The CDR3 coding sequence is TGTGCCTGGAGCCGGGACAGGTACCAAGAGACCCAGTACTTC. It is translated as CAWSRDRYQETQYF. Full variable domain (missing parts from reference TRBV30 and TRBJ2-5): SQTIHQWPATLVQPVGSPLSLECTVEGTSNPNLYWYRQAAGRGLQLLFYSVGIGQISSEVPQNLSASRPQDRQFILSSKKLLLSDSGFYLCAWSRDRYQETQYFGPGTRLLVL.

This clone has more than one count but fewer than ten. The V and J genes are TRBV29-1 and TRBJ1-2; D perhaps matches TRBD1 (5 bases). The CDR3 consists of 11 residues. The germline V gene has CDR1 SQVTM and CDR2 ANQGSEA. V was shortened by 3 bases and J by 4 bases, with 6 bases between the two germline ends. The DNA of the CDR3 is TGCAGCGTTGAGGGGGTCTATGGCTACACCTTC. It is translated as CSVEGVYGYTF.

The chain is built from TRBV29-1 and TRBJ2-3; no definite D call. V dropped 1 base and J dropped 6 bases, with 14 bases sitting between them. Germline values: CDR1 SQVTM, CDR2 ANQGSEA. The CDR3 sequence is 14 residues long. The CDR3 loop reads CSVEVGRLGDTQYF. Here the CDR3 DNA reads TGCAGCGTTGAAGTAGGGCGCCTCGGGGATACGCAGTATTTT.

The chain recombines TRBV28 with TRBJ2-7; 10 positions match TRBD2. The junction had 10 bases not matched to a gene; V was cut back by 6 bases and J by 2 bases. The germline CDR1 and CDR2 sequences are MDHEN and SYDVKM. CDR3 length equals 16 residues. The chain's CDR3 is CASRSTGTSVAYEQYF. CDR3 bases: TGTGCCAGCAGATCTACCGGGACTAGCGTCGCCTACGAGCAGTACTTC.

CDR3 residues: CASSEQGRYTF. The CDR3, as DNA: TGTGCCAGCAGTGAGCAGGGGCGCTACACCTTC. The chain combines TRBV6-4 with TRBJ1-2; D might be TRBD1 (6 bases). The germline V gene has CDR1 MRHNA and CDR2 SNTAGT. Trimming cost V 3 bases and J 9 bases, with 8 bases left between them. This CDR3 spans 11 amino acids.

J is TRBJ2-1 and V is TRBV30; no clear D. This CDR3 is 15 amino acids long. V was pared by 5 bases and J by 7 bases, with 21 bases between. CDR1 and CDR2 from the germline V gene are GTSNPN and SVGIG (reference sequence). CDR3 residues: CAWVLGRSFRNEQFF. The CDR3 bases are TGTGCCTGGGTCCTAGGACGGTCGTTTCGGAATGAGCAGTTCTTC.

The chain joins TRBV7-2 to TRBJ2-4; perhaps TRBD2 as D (5 bases). The CDR3 extends over 14 amino acids. Germline CDR1 and CDR2: SGHTA and FQGNSA. The ends were cut back, 5 bases at V and 9 bases at J, with 17 bases in the middle. As DNA, the CDR3 is TGTGCCAGCAGCCCCTATTACGCCGGAGGCATTCAGTACTTC. Translated, it gives CASSPYYAGGIQYF.

This clone was detected a few times. This sequence joins TRBV18 and TRBJ2-2, with 8 bases matching TRBD2. The CDR3 length is 15 residues. In germline, CDR1 is KGHSH, CDR2 LQKENI. Unmatched junction bases numbered 8, after V lost 8 bases and J lost 3 bases. In DNA form, the CDR3 reads TGTGCCAGCCGTCAGCGGGAGAAGGACACCGGGGAGCTGTTTTTT. Its translation is CASRQREKDTGELFF.

The rearrangement links TRBV25-1 to TRBJ2-7; 9 positions match TRBD1. The ends lost 3 bases at V and 5 bases at J; junction bases unmatched: 8. Per the germline V gene, CDR1 is MGHDK and CDR2 is SYGVNS. The CDR3 contains 15 residues. This chain's CDR3 is CASSDPRDRVHEQYF. In DNA, the CDR3 is TGTGCCAGCAGTGATCCCCGGGACAGGGTCCACGAGCAGTACTTC.

The genes are TRBV30 and TRBJ2-7, with TRBD2 identical over 10 bases. Unmatched junction bases numbered 10, after V lost 1 base and J lost 4 bases. CDR1 and CDR2 from the germline V gene are GTSNPN and SVGIG (reference sequence). The CDR3 is 16 residues long. DNA for the CDR3: TGTGCCTGGAGTGCAGAAGGACTAGCGGAACCTTACGAGCAGTACTTC. Translation: CAWSAEGLAEPYEQYF.

This clone appeared a few times. The rearrangement links TRBV29-1 to TRBJ2-3; 12 bases match TRBD2. Trimming cost V 1 base and J 5 bases; bases outside gene matches: 13. Germline V gene sequence: CDR1 SQVTM, CDR2 ANQGSEA. The CDR3 runs to 18 residues. The DNA of the CDR3 is TGCAGCGTTGAAGGGGCCGGAGGTACTAGCGGGGGGATAGATACGCAGTATTTT. Translation: CSVEGAGGTSGGIDTQYF.

This clone has more than one count but fewer than ten. The sample contains more than one DNA sequence encoding this CDR3. The chain couples TRBV5-1 to TRBJ2-3; D is uncertain. The CDR3 spans 12 residues. Germline CDR1 is SGHRS and CDR2 is YFSETQ. V was pared by 1 base and J by 3 bases, with 3 bases between. Written as DNA, the CDR3 is TGCGCCAGCAGCTTGTCAACAGATACGCAGTATTTT. It translates to CASSLSTDTQYF. Together with reference TRBV5-1 and TRBJ2-3, the CDR3 gives the full variable domain: KAGVTQTPRYLIKTRGQQVTLSCSPISGHRSVSWYQQTPGQGLQFLFEYFSETQRNKGNFPGRFSGRQFSNSRSEMNVSTLELGDSALYLCASSLSTDTQYFGPGTRLTVL.

This clone appeared a single time. The gene calls are TRBV2 and TRBJ2-3; unclear D gene. The germline V gene has CDR1 SNHLY and CDR2 FYNNEI. V was clipped by 0 bases and J by 4 bases, with 8 bases between them. This CDR3 has 14 residues. The CDR3 DNA is TGTGCCAGCAGTGAAGCGATGAGGTCAGATACGCAGTATTTT. Translation: CASSEAMRSDTQYF.

The genes are TRBV14 and TRBJ1-1, with 7 positions matching TRBD1. Germline CDR1 SGHDN, CDR2 FVKESK. The V gene end was trimmed by 6 bases and the J gene end by 5 bases; junction bases not matched to a gene: 9. This CDR3 is 14 amino acids long. This CDR3 is CASRRDRFETEAFF. The CDR3 bases are TGTGCCAGCAGACGGGACAGATTTGAAACTGAAGCTTTCTTT.

V is TRBV4-1 and J is TRBJ2-1; a possible D gene is TRBD2 (6 bases). The CDR3 has 15 amino acids. The V gene lost 5 bases and the J gene lost 2 bases, with 13 bases spanning the gap. Germline assignment: CDR1 MGHRA and CDR2 YSYEKL. The CDR3 coding sequence is TGCGCCAGCAGCGAGGCGGGACTCACCTACAATGAGCAGTTCTTC. Its translation: CASSEAGLTYNEQFF.

This clone occurred a few times. The CDR3 region is CASSQHRAGNQPQHF. CDR3 sequence (DNA): TGCGCCAGCAGCCAACACAGGGCGGGCAATCAGCCCCAGCATTTT. V and J are TRBV4-3 and TRBJ1-5, with D perhaps TRBD1 (6 bases). V was shortened by 2 bases and J by 2 bases, with 10 bases between the two germline ends. Germline V gives CDR1 LGHNA, CDR2 YSLEER. The CDR3 runs to 15 residues.

This clone has just a few counts. Lacking the conserved final phenylalanine or tryptophan, this CDR3 likely reflects a read error. The DNA is left out, because the CDR3 cannot be placed on it with certainty; the CDR3 is given as TCRdb lists it. The genes are TRBV29-1 and TRBJ1-2. The CDR3 is 8 amino acids in total, end residues counted. CDR1 is SQVTM and CDR2 is ANQGSEA in the germline V gene. CDR3 region: CSVGTGEV.

V gene TRBV5-1 combines with J gene TRBJ2-7; 9 bases fit TRBD1. The V gene's germline CDR1 is SGHRS and CDR2 YFSETQ. CDR3 size: 15 residues. V gave up 3 bases and J gave up 7 bases; unmatched junction bases: 11. CDR3 region: CASSSGTGYPSEQYF. The CDR3 region has the DNA TGCGCCAGCAGCTCGGGGACAGGGTATCCCAGTGAGCAGTACTTC. Full variable domain (remainder filled in from reference TRBV5-1 and TRBJ2-7): KAGVTQTPRYLIKTRGQQVTLSCSPISGHRSVSWYQQTPGQGLQFLFEYFSETQRNKGNFPGRFSGRQFSNSRSEMNVSTLELGDSALYLCASSSGTGYPSEQYFGPGTRLTVT.

The CDR3, as DNA: TGTGCCTGGATACGACCGTTTCAGTACTTC. As protein: CAWIRPFQYF. This rearrangement joins TRBV30 to TRBJ2-7, with D hard to call. Germline-derived CDR1 and CDR2 are GTSNPN and SVGIG (reference sequence). The CDR3 runs 10 residues. V gave up 4 bases and J gave up 10 bases, with 11 bases separating them.

This clone was counted between two and nine times. The V and J genes are TRBV19 and TRBJ2-5; D possibly corresponds to TRBD1 (5 bases). The DNA end is a closer match to TRBJ2-7, so the J assignment may be wrong. The germline V gene encodes CDR1 LNHDA and CDR2 SQIVND (reference sequence). The CDR3 is 12 amino acids. In nucleotides, the CDR3 is TGTGCCAGTATGGGGCTCTCCTACGAGCAGTACTTC. Encoded protein: CASMGLSYEQYF.

The V call is TRBV29-1, the J call TRBJ2-7; TRBD2 matches 8 bases. V shed 8 bases and J 4 bases; nucleotides not matched to a gene: 7. The CDR3 totals 12 residues. Germline loops: CDR1 SQVTM, CDR2 ANQGSEA. CDR3 bases: TGCAGCACTCGGCGGGGGGTATACGAGCAGTACTTC. The encoded protein is CSTRRGVYEQYF.

The chain uses TRBV2 and TRBJ2-5, with D perhaps matching TRBD2 (6 bases). The CDR3 has 14 residues. Germline V gene lookup returns CDR1 SNHLY and CDR2 FYNNEI. V was pared by 4 bases and J by 2 bases, with 11 bases between. The CDR3 bases are TGTGCCAGCAGTGTGGTGGGGAGGCAAGAGACCCAGTACTTC. Its protein product is CASSVVGRQETQYF. Variable domain in full (rest from reference TRBV2 and TRBJ2-5): EPEVTQTPSHQVTQMGQEVILRCVPISNHLYFYWYRQILGQKVEFLVSFYNNEISEKSEIFDDQFSVERPDGSNFTLKIRSTKLEDSAMYFCASSVVGRQETQYFGPGTRLLVL.

The chain recombines TRBV11-2 with TRBJ2-3, with TRBD2 matching over 8 bases. CDR1 SGHAT and CDR2 FQNNGV come from the germline V gene. V was clipped by 6 bases and J by 2 bases; unmatched bases: 4. The CDR3 covers 14 residues. CDR3 protein: CASRGSGATDTQYF. Written as DNA, the CDR3 is TGTGCCAGCAGAGGTAGCGGGGCCACAGATACGCAGTATTTT.

The chain combines TRBV29-1 with TRBJ2-2, with 10 bases that match TRBD1. The CDR3 sequence is 14 residues long. Losses at the gene ends were 7 bases for V and 6 bases for J; bases not matched to a gene: 8. Germline loops: CDR1 SQVTM, CDR2 ANQGSEA. CDR3: CSARQGARPGELFF. In DNA, the CDR3 is TGCAGCGCCAGACAGGGGGCGAGACCCGGGGAGCTGTTTTTT.